Listed here are 24 T cell receptor beta chains from one sample, sequenced in a study of radiation and T cells in renal cell carcinoma (dated by TCRdb to 2020 to 2021). Libraries were made using the immunoSEQ multiplex PCR assay. TCRdb took over this immuneACCESS table, retaining in-frame rearrangements with V and J assigned. Such tables are incomplete; in checked studies, under half of the missing clones stem from an unresolved V gene, and the remainder is unexplained. The sample table lists 60,000 to 95,000 clones, approximately 87% of them with a count of one. The leading ten clones occupy more than 2% of the sample. The time point label for this specimen denotes: blood 4 weeks post-SBRT, at nephrectomy. Reading the label with the study, this specimen's treatment or condition is: 15 Gy SBRT to primary tumor, nephrectomy 4 weeks later. Material: blood, obtained from a patient whose treatment included radiotherapy and nephrectomy. The receptors derive from a woman aged 60-75 years with renal cell carcinoma.

The chain is built from TRBV7-9 and TRBJ2-7; 8 bases fit TRBD1. Germline CDR1 SEHNR, CDR2 FQNEAQ (reference sequence). J lost 7 bases, V lost 4 bases, and 3 bases had no gene match. This CDR3 contains 12 residues. This CDR3 is CASSSQGGEQYF. CDR3 DNA sequence: TGTGCCAGCAGCTCACAGGGGGGAGAGCAGTACTTC.

The V and J genes are TRBV18 and TRBJ2-7; the match to TRBD2 covers 9 bases. Trimming at V came to 6 bases and at J to 3 bases, leaving 9 bases not matched to a gene. CDR1 KGHSH and CDR2 LQKENI come from the germline V gene. This CDR3 is 15 amino acids long. CDR3 sequence: CASSSEVAGVYEQYF. For the CDR3, the DNA is TGTGCCAGCTCCTCCGAGGTAGCGGGAGTCTACGAGCAGTACTTC.

The V call is TRBV27, the J call TRBJ2-3; D tentatively reads TRBD1 or TRBD2 (5 bases each). The V end was cut by 2 bases, the J end by 0 bases, with 9 bases between. The CDR3 is made up of 15 amino acids. In germline, CDR1 is MNHEY, CDR2 SMNVEV (reference sequence). CDR3 sequence reads: CASSLGGSSTDTQYF. In DNA form, the CDR3 reads TGTGCCAGCAGTTTAGGGGGTTCTAGCACAGATACGCAGTATTTT.

This clone came up a few times. This chain uses TRBV29-1 with TRBJ2-5; 7 bases map to TRBD2. Germline values: CDR1 SQVTM, CDR2 ANQGSEA. This CDR3 spans 17 amino acids. The V segment lost 6 bases and the J segment 2 bases; nucleotides outside the gene matches: 18. The CDR3 DNA sequence: TGCAGCGTGGGGGGGGGACGTATAGCGGGTCTACAAGAGACCCAGTACTTC. Translation: CSVGGGRIAGLQETQYF.

The rearrangement links TRBV7-2 to TRBJ2-3, with D possibly being TRBD1 (5 bases). The germline V and J ends were trimmed by 5 bases and 4 bases, with 10 bases remaining between them. Looked up from germline, CDR1 is SGHTA and CDR2 is FQGNSA. The CDR3 is 13 amino acids. CDR3 nucleotide sequence: TGTGCCAGCAGCCTCCAGGGTCCAGATACGCAGTATTTT. Translation: CASSLQGPDTQYF.

This chain uses TRBV29-1 with TRBJ1-6; perhaps TRBD1 as D (5 bases). CDR3 size: 13 residues. Trimming left V 7 bases short and J 8 bases short, with 15 bases between. Germline V gene lookup returns CDR1 SQVTM and CDR2 ANQGSEA. The CDR3 sequence is CSAQWGGDSPLHF. The CDR3 DNA is TGCAGCGCCCAGTGGGGGGGGGATTCACCCCTCCACTTT.

With regard to this clone: Mismatch with germline at one junction end may stem from a read error. The rearrangement uses TRBV6-5 and TRBJ2-2, with D possibly TRBD1 on 6 matching bases. Looked up from germline, CDR1 is MNHEY and CDR2 is SVGAGI. The CDR3 contains 14 residues. CDR3 sequence: CASIYREDTGELFF. The CDR3 DNA reads as TGTGCCAGCATTTACAGGGAAGACACCGGGGAGCTGTTTTTT.

The chain recombines TRBV4-2 with TRBJ2-7; tentatively, D is TRBD1 (6 bases). This CDR3 comprises 16 residues. Trimming removed 0 bases at V and 4 bases at J, with 16 bases between. Germline-derived CDR1 and CDR2 are LGHNA and YNFKEQ. The CDR3 region has the DNA TGTGCCAGCAGCCAAGATCCGGAGACAGGATCGTACGAGCAGTACTTC. This gives the protein CASSQDPETGSYEQYF.

This chain uses TRBV11-2 with TRBJ1-2, with TRBD1 matching 8 bases. J lost 6 bases, V lost 1 base, and 4 bases had no gene match. Germline values: CDR1 SGHAT, CDR2 FQNNGV. The CDR3 extends over 14 amino acids. The CDR3 coding sequence is TGTGCCAGCAGCTTAGCAGGGGGCGCCGATGGCTACACCTTC. It specifies CASSLAGGADGYTF.

This chain connects TRBV28 to TRBJ1-5; D is possibly TRBD1 (6 bases). CDR1 is MDHEN, CDR2 SYDVKM, per germline. V was shortened by 2 bases and J by 3 bases, with 14 bases between the two germline ends. This CDR3 comprises 16 residues. In DNA form, the CDR3 reads TGTGCCAGCAGTTTAAAAAGGGGGGGCACCAATCAGCCCCAGCATTTT. It translates to CASSLKRGGTNQPQHF.

This clone has just a few counts. The chain joins TRBV7-9 to TRBJ1-1; TRBD1 is a possible D gene (5 bases). The ends were cut back, 0 bases at V and 7 bases at J, with 9 bases in the middle. The CDR3 has 13 residues. Germline V CDR1 and CDR2: SEHNR, FQNEAQ (reference sequence). DNA for the CDR3: TGTGCCAGCAGCTTAGCCAGGGTCGGTGAAGCTTTCTTT. As protein: CASSLARVGEAFF.

V gene TRBV19 combines with J gene TRBJ1-2; D ambiguous. V was shortened by 3 bases and J by 4 bases, with 15 bases between the two germline ends. The length of the CDR3 is 15 residues. From germline, CDR1 is LNHDA and CDR2 SQIVND (reference sequence). CDR3 DNA sequence: TGTGCCAGTAGTATCGGCCAGGAGCTCTCCTATGGCTACACCTTC. Translated, it gives CASSIGQELSYGYTF. Combining the CDR3 with reference TRBV19 and TRBJ1-2 gives the whole variable domain DGGITQSPKYLFRKEGQNVTLSCEQNLNHDAMYWYRQDPGQGLRLIYYSQIVNDFQKGDIAEGYSVSREKKESFPLTVTSAQKNPTAFYLCASSIGQELSYGYTFGSGTRLTVV.

The J gene is TRBJ2-1, the V gene TRBV19; 8 bases match TRBD2. The germline V gene encodes CDR1 LNHDA and CDR2 SQIVND (reference sequence). The junction had 9 bases not matched to a gene; V was cut back by 7 bases and J by 7 bases. CDR3 length: 14 residues. This CDR3 is CASTPGGGRNEQFF. In DNA form, the CDR3 reads TGTGCCAGTACCCCGGGGGGGGGCCGGAATGAGCAGTTCTTC.

This chain connects TRBV4-3 to TRBJ2-6, with 7 bases lining up with TRBD1. CDR3 length: 16 residues. Germline assignment: CDR1 LGHNA and CDR2 YSLEER. V was clipped by 7 bases and J by 0 bases; unmatched bases: 6. In nucleotides, the CDR3 is TGCGCCAGCAAGACAGGGCTGAGCTCTGGGGCCAACGTCCTGACTTTC. Translating gives CASKTGLSSGANVLTF.

The chain uses TRBV7-2 and TRBJ1-5; TRBD1 matches 10 bases. The V and J ends lost 1 base and 7 bases, in that order; junction bases with no gene match: 1. The germline V gene encodes CDR1 SGHTA and CDR2 FQGNSA. This CDR3 has 14 amino acids. Here the CDR3 reads CASSLVTGGQPQHF. The CDR3 DNA sequence: TGTGCCAGCAGCTTAGTGACAGGGGGCCAGCCCCAGCATTTT.

The chain has TRBV7-6 and TRBJ1-1; D not resolved. V lost 1 base and J 6 bases, leaving 6 bases between the germline ends. Germline lookup yields CDR1 SGHVS and CDR2 FNYEAQ. The CDR3 totals 12 residues. CDR3 DNA sequence: TGTGCCAGCAGCTTAGGAGGTGCTGAAGCTTTCTTT. Its translation is CASSLGGAEAFF.

V usage is TRBV28 and J usage is TRBJ2-5; TRBD2 aligns across 8 bases. The CDR3 loop spans 17 amino acids. CDR1 is MDHEN, CDR2 SYDVKM, per germline. The junction had 8 bases not matched to a gene; V was cut back by 2 bases and J by 0 bases. The CDR3 spells CASSLGSGSPYQETQYF. DNA of the CDR3: TGTGCCAGCAGTTTAGGGAGCGGGAGTCCGTACCAAGAGACCCAGTACTTC.

V usage is TRBV20-1 and J usage is TRBJ2-5; D gene ambiguous. The DNA end is more similar to TRBJ2-7, so the J call may be wrong. CDR1 is DFQATT, CDR2 SNEGSKA, per germline (reference sequence). The CDR3 extends over 10 amino acids. CDR3 region: CSARVGEQYF. The CDR3 DNA reads TGCAGTGCTAGAGTAGGCGAGCAGTACTTC.

This clone was recorded only once. The chain carries TRBV6-5 and TRBJ1-6; 9 nucleotides align to TRBD1. The CDR3 covers 15 residues. V lost 2 bases to trimming and J lost 8 bases; unmatched junction nucleotides: 4. In germline, CDR1 is MNHEY, CDR2 SVGAGI. The CDR3 loop reads CASSYGGQGYSPLHF. The CDR3, as DNA: TGTGCCAGCAGTTACGGGGGACAGGGCTATTCACCCCTCCACTTT.

This clone has just a few counts. The chain couples TRBV30 to TRBJ1-1; the match to TRBD1 covers 7 bases. The CDR3 has 12 residues. The germline CDR1 and CDR2 sequences are GTSNPN and SVGIG (reference sequence). Germline trimming cut 4 bases from V and 6 bases from J; bases unmatched to any gene: 5. CDR3 nucleotide sequence: TGTGCCTGGAAGGGACAGCTCTCTGAAGCTTTCTTT. Translation: CAWKGQLSEAFF.

This clone was seen a single time. V is TRBV6-5 and J is TRBJ1-6; possibly TRBD1 for D (6 bases). Trimming took 5 bases from V and 7 from J, leaving 15 bases between them. In germline, CDR1 is MNHEY, CDR2 SVGAGI. This CDR3 contains 15 residues. The CDR3 spells CASSGPRGGNSPLHF. The CDR3 DNA is TGTGCCAGCAGTGGCCCCAGGGGAGGGAATTCACCCCTCCACTTT.

This rearrangement joins TRBV4-2 to TRBJ2-7, with D unclear. The CDR3 spans 13 residues. CDR1 and CDR2 (germline): LGHNA, YNFKEQ. V lost 1 base and J lost 6, with 10 bases in between. The CDR3 DNA reads TGTGCCAGCAGCCAAGGCCGAGAGTCCGAGCAGTACTTC. Residues: CASSQGRESEQYF.

The CDR3 loop is CASSALPDREGTEAFF. The CDR3 DNA is TGTGCCAGCAGTGCCCTCCCGGACAGGGAGGGTACTGAAGCTTTCTTT. This sequence joins TRBV6-1 and TRBJ1-1; 8 nucleotides match TRBD1. With V trimmed by 4 bases and J by 5 bases, 12 bases remained unmatched. Germline CDR1 reads MNHNS; CDR2 reads SASEGT. The CDR3 is made up of 16 amino acids.

The rearrangement uses TRBV6-1 and TRBJ1-2, with TRBD1 matching over 8 bases. V gave up 6 bases and J gave up 7 bases; unmatched junction bases: 7. Germline V gene data show CDR1 as MNHNS and CDR2 as SASEGT. CDR3 length equals 13 residues. The CDR3 reads CASRDDRGVGYTF. The CDR3 DNA is TGTGCCAGCAGGGACGACAGGGGTGTTGGCTACACCTTC.